Listed below are T cell receptor beta chains from one sample, sequenced in a study of blood T cell repertoires in COVID-19. Generated by immunoSEQ multiplex PCR, the TCRdb table keeps only in-frame clones and is missing some. The table records 260,000 or so clones, about four fifths of them present only once. The sample was peripheral blood. These receptor sequences come from a woman aged 80 or older with COVID-19, enrolled during active disease. Each CDR3 is given with its conserved first and last residue. D genes are given only for firm matches. Clone size is not always given. Where it is, it says once, few, many or a class for expanded clones.

len: 18; d_gene: TRBD2; j_gene: TRBJ2-1; abundance: .; v_gene: TRBV11-2; CDR3aa: CASSLGTSGLISYNEQFF; CDR3nt: TGTGCCAGCAGCTTGGGGACTAGCGGGTTGATCTCCTACAATGAGCAGTTCTTC
len: 14; d_gene: TRBD1; j_gene: TRBJ2-7; abundance: .; v_gene: TRBV30; CDR3aa: CACTGTGESYEQYF; CDR3nt: TGTGCCTGCACCGGGACAGGGGAAAGCTACGAGCAGTACTTC
len: 14; d_gene: .; j_gene: TRBJ1-1; abundance: .; v_gene: TRBV10-3; CDR3aa: CAISESGGNTEAFF; CDR3nt: TGTGCCATCAGTGAGTCCGGGGGTAACACTGAAGCTTTCTTT
len: 14; d_gene: TRBD2; j_gene: TRBJ2-5; abundance: .; v_gene: TRBV7-2; CDR3aa: CASSQPSGPETQYF; CDR3nt: TGTGCCAGCAGCCAACCTAGCGGTCCAGAGACCCAGTACTTC
len: 13; d_gene: TRBD1; j_gene: TRBJ1-1; abundance: .; v_gene: TRBV7-8; CDR3aa: CASSRPGTGIAFF; CDR3nt: TGTGCCAGCAGCCGCCCAGGGACAGGGATTGCTTTCTTT
len: 16; d_gene: TRBD1; j_gene: TRBJ1-5; abundance: .; v_gene: TRBV30; CDR3aa: CAWSETGSRVYQPQHF; CDR3nt: TGTGCCTGGAGTGAGACAGGGTCAAGGGTGTACCAGCCCCAGCATTTT
len: 15; d_gene: .; j_gene: TRBJ2-6; abundance: .; v_gene: TRBV9; CDR3aa: CASSPSSSGANVLTF; CDR3nt: TGTGCCAGCAGCCCCTCCAGCTCTGGGGCCAACGTCCTGACTTTC
len: 14; d_gene: .; j_gene: TRBJ1-5; abundance: .; v_gene: TRBV5-5; CDR3aa: CASSLEGYNQPQHF; CDR3nt: TGTGCCAGCAGCTTGGAGGGGTACAATCAGCCCCAGCATTTT
len: 15; d_gene: .; j_gene: TRBJ2-2; abundance: .; v_gene: TRBV5-4; CDR3aa: CASSSRTWGTGELFF; CDR3nt: TGTGCCAGCAGCTCGAGGACTTGGGGTACCGGGGAGCTGTTTTTT
len: 19; d_gene: TRBD2; j_gene: TRBJ2-1; abundance: .; v_gene: TRBV28; CDR3aa: CASSFNGGLAGGRNNEQFF; CDR3nt: TGTGCCAGCAGTTTTAATGGGGGACTAGCGGGAGGCCGAAACAATGAGCAGTTCTTC
len: 12; d_gene: TRBD1; j_gene: TRBJ1-1; abundance: .; v_gene: TRBV28; CDR3aa: CASSLGQRQAFF; CDR3nt: TGTGCCAGCAGTTTGGGACAGAGGCAAGCTTTCTTT
len: 14; d_gene: TRBD2; j_gene: TRBJ2-7; abundance: .; v_gene: TRBV2; CDR3aa: CASRWEAGAYEQYF; CDR3nt: TGTGCCAGCAGGTGGGAAGCGGGGGCCTACGAGCAGTACTTC
len: 15; d_gene: .; j_gene: TRBJ2-7; abundance: .; v_gene: TRBV7-8; CDR3aa: CASSFNIGGAYEQYF; CDR3nt: TGTGCCAGCAGCTTTAATATCGGCGGGGCCTACGAGCAGTACTTC
len: 13; d_gene: .; j_gene: TRBJ1-2; abundance: .; v_gene: TRBV6-5; CDR3aa: CASSYGPGDGYTF; CDR3nt: TGTGCCAGCAGTTACGGCCCAGGGGATGGCTACACCTTC
len: 16; d_gene: TRBD1; j_gene: TRBJ1-1; abundance: few; v_gene: TRBV3-1/TRBV3-2; CDR3aa: CASSRHSTGGNTEAFF; CDR3nt: TGTGCCAGCAGCCGTCACTCGACAGGGGGGAATACTGAAGCTTTCTTT
len: 12; d_gene: .; j_gene: TRBJ2-7; abundance: .; v_gene: TRBV19; CDR3aa: CASSRVRDEQYF; CDR3nt: TGTGCCAGTTCCAGGGTCCGGGACGAGCAGTACTTC
len: 16; d_gene: TRBD1; j_gene: TRBJ1-4; abundance: .; v_gene: TRBV4-2; CDR3aa: CASSPNPGTGGEKLFF; CDR3nt: TGTGCCAGCAGCCCCAACCCCGGGACAGGGGGCGAAAAACTGTTTTTT
len: 18; d_gene: TRBD1; j_gene: TRBJ1-6; abundance: .; v_gene: TRBV2; CDR3aa: CASSVPGQGSPQYSPLHF; CDR3nt: TGTGCCAGCAGCGTACCGGGACAGGGAAGCCCTCAATACTCACCCCTCCACTTT
len: 16; d_gene: TRBD1; j_gene: TRBJ1-1; abundance: .; v_gene: TRBV19; CDR3aa: CASSIARQGVNTEAFF; CDR3nt: TGTGCCAGTAGTATCGCACGACAGGGGGTGAACACTGAAGCTTTCTTT
len: 13; d_gene: .; j_gene: TRBJ1-2; abundance: few; v_gene: TRBV5-1; CDR3aa: CASSYGTPYGYTF; CDR3nt: TGCGCCAGCAGCTACGGGACTCCCTATGGCTACACCTTC
len: 14; d_gene: .; j_gene: TRBJ1-3; abundance: .; v_gene: TRBV10-2; CDR3aa: CASKVMDTGNTIYF; CDR3nt: TGCGCCAGCAAGGTGATGGACACCGGAAACACCATATATTTT
len: 14; d_gene: .; j_gene: TRBJ1-2; abundance: .; v_gene: TRBV5-4; CDR3aa: CASSLKTGFDGYTF; CDR3nt: TGTGCCAGCAGCTTGAAGACAGGATTCGATGGCTACACCTTC
len: 14; d_gene: .; j_gene: TRBJ1-5; abundance: .; v_gene: TRBV4-1; CDR3aa: CASSPRTGNQPQHF; CDR3nt: TGCGCCAGCAGCCCAAGGACAGGCAATCAGCCCCAGCATTTT
len: 13; d_gene: .; j_gene: TRBJ1-2; abundance: .; v_gene: TRBV5-8; CDR3aa: CASSLDRHAGYTF; CDR3nt: TGTGCCAGCAGCTTGGACCGACATGCAGGCTACACCTTC
len: 14; d_gene: .; j_gene: TRBJ1-1; abundance: few; v_gene: TRBV5-6; CDR3aa: CASSLGLTGVEAFF; CDR3nt: TGTGCCAGCAGCTTGGGGCTGACGGGGGTTGAAGCTTTCTTT
len: 20; d_gene: TRBD2; j_gene: TRBJ2-3; abundance: .; v_gene: TRBV23-1; CDR3aa: CASSHPTSGSWSHRTDTQYF; CDR3nt: TGCGCCAGCAGTCACCCGACTAGCGGGTCCTGGTCCCACCGCACAGATACGCAGTATTTT
len: 15; d_gene: .; j_gene: TRBJ2-1; abundance: .; v_gene: TRBV5-4; CDR3aa: CASRRPGSSYNEQFF; CDR3nt: TGTGCCAGCAGGCGCCCGGGGAGCTCCTACAATGAGCAGTTCTTC